Given below is one TCR beta chain in context. The antigen remains unidentified. Other DNA sequences in the sample encode the same CDR3. This sample stems from a study of cytotoxic CD8 clonotypes in ibrutinib-treated CLL. Across the whole study: Patients attained approximately 24 partial and 2 complete responses; at median around 67 months, approximately 14 remained remitted while around twelve progressed. Timing of response sample collection was a median around twelve months after treatment start, with a range of 6 to 36. Across samples, productive templates numbered about 280,000 and productive rearrangements reached around 98,000 on average.

Here immunoSEQ multiplex PCR was the method, and the copy in TCRdb shows in-frame clones only, minus some. The sample shows some 130,000 clones, 80% to 90% of them seen only once. Overall study results and limits: Clonality was higher at baseline than in age-matched healthy donors and tracked circulating CD8+ T-cell counts.

This CDR3 contains 12 residues. CDR1 and CDR2 (germline): SQVTM, ANQGSEA. V lost 3 bases to trimming and J lost 8 bases; unmatched junction nucleotides: 6. This TCR was sampled from a human donor with chronic lymphocytic leukemia. This chain links TRBV29-1 with TRBJ1-2; TRBD1 aligns across 7 bases. This specimen consisted of PBMCs, obtained after 24 months of ibrutinib treatment. This CDR3 reads CSVEEGAGGYTF. CDR3 DNA sequence: TGCAGCGTTGAGGAGGGGGCAGGAGGCTACACCTTC.